What follows is one TCR beta chain and its context. Its antigen is undetermined. Different DNA sequences within this sample yield the same CDR3. V lost 1 base, J lost 1 base, and 5 bases lay in between. Germline V lookup: CDR1 MGHRA, CDR2 YSYEKL. CDR3 length equals 14 residues. The naive CD8 fraction comprised CD45RO-negative cells positively selected for CCR7 and excluded terminally differentiated effector memory CD45RA+ cells. All of the donors resided in Nashville, Tennessee, and each was a Caucasian adult. The source of the sample is a study of shared clonotypes between healthy human individuals. Study findings and constraints: The researchers took only blood, and tissue repertoires probably look different. Few donors limited the genetic and exposure-history diversity represented. Although depth was large, rarefaction showed that sequencing of the sorted subsets was incomplete.

Profiled with immunoSEQ multiplex PCR; TCRdb holds only in-frame clones, not every one. The sample gives roughly 810,000 clones, approximately 97% of which show up once; 0.2% to 0.25% is in the top ten. This TCR was sampled from a man aged 30-40 years in good health. Sequenced: naive CD8+ T cells sorted from blood. The V gene is TRBV4-1, the J gene TRBJ2-1; D might be TRBD1 or TRBD2, each matching 5 bases. CDR3 coding DNA: TGCGCCAGCAGCCAAGGGGGGTCCTACAATGAGCAGTTCTTC. Residues: CASSQGGSYNEQFF.